The rows below give T cell receptor beta chains drawn from one sample of a study of blood T cell repertoires in COVID-19. Method: immunoSEQ multiplex PCR; TCRdb's copy keeps in-frame clones and lacks some. The repertoire consists of roughly 92,000 clones, with 86% occurring once and the leading ten covering 10%. The material sequenced was peripheral blood. The receptors come from a man aged 50-59 years with acute or convalescent COVID-19. CDR3s include the opening cysteine and the closing phenylalanine or tryptophan. Fields, in order: D gene, clone size, J gene, V gene, CDR3 protein, CDR3 DNA. D genes are given only for firm matches. Expanded clones are given a class, and other clones once, few, many or no size at all.

>TRBD2|NA|TRBJ2-7|TRBV5-8
CASSLVRASGSPYEQYF
TGTGCCAGCAGCTTGGTTCGAGCTAGCGGGAGCCCCTACGAGCAGTACTTC
>TRBD2|few|TRBJ2-7|TRBV7-9
CASSPRGGVLSYEQYF
TGTGCCAGCAGCCCCCGGGGGGGAGTTCTTTCCTACGAGCAGTACTTC
>TRBD2|NA|TRBJ2-2|TRBV11-2
CASNHQRAGGNTGELFF
TGTGCCAGCAACCATCAACGGGCGGGAGGCAACACCGGGGAGCTGTTTTTT
>NA|NA|TRBJ1-6|TRBV11-3
CASSSQGAGALHF
TGTGCCAGCAGCTCCCAGGGAGCGGGAGCCCTCCACTTT
>TRBD2|NA|TRBJ2-3|TRBV19
CASSTDGTSGRGTDTQYF
TGTGCCAGTAGTACCGACGGGACTAGCGGGAGAGGGACAGATACGCAGTATTTT
>NA|NA|TRBJ1-4|TRBV5-6
CASSLQGSNEKLFF
TGTGCCAGCAGCTTGCAGGGTTCTAATGAAAAACTGTTTTTT
>NA|NA|TRBJ1-4|TRBV6-5
CASTGWEKLFF
TGTGCCAGCACAGGTTGGGAAAAACTGTTTTTT
>NA|few|TRBJ1-2|TRBV4-1
CASSQVIRTVANYGYTF
TGCGCCAGCAGCCAAGTTATACGGACAGTAGCTAACTATGGCTACACCTTC
>TRBD2|NA|TRBJ2-5|TRBV5-1
CASSFGLAGGAETQYF
TGCGCCAGCAGTTTCGGACTAGCGGGAGGAGCAGAGACCCAGTACTTC
>NA|NA|TRBJ2-3|TRBV3-1/TRBV3-2
CASSSQGSDTQYF
TGTGCCAGCAGCAGCCAGGGGTCAGATACGCAGTATTTT
>TRBD2|NA|TRBJ2-7|TRBV2
CASSALAGVEQYF
TGTGCCAGCAGTGCTCTAGCGGGAGTCGAGCAGTACTTC
>NA|NA|TRBJ1-2|TRBV11-3
CASSLDAGLGGYTF
TGTGCCAGCAGCTTAGATGCGGGGCTGGGTGGCTACACCTTC
>NA|NA|TRBJ2-1|TRBV15
CATSRPAYNEQFF
TGTGCCACCAGCAGACCGGCCTACAATGAGCAGTTCTTC
>TRBD1|NA|TRBJ2-5|TRBV6-4
CAFATGKEETQYF
TGTGCCTTCGCGACAGGGAAGGAAGAGACCCAGTACTTC
>NA|NA|TRBJ2-3|TRBV18
CASSPPADQRRGTQYF
TGTGCCAGCTCACCTCCCGCGGACCAAAGAAGGGGTACGCAGTATTTT
>TRBD2|once|TRBJ2-1|TRBV6-5
CASSRTSGSYNEQFF
TGTGCCAGCAGTCGGACTAGCGGCTCCTACAATGAGCAGTTCTTC
>NA|NA|TRBJ2-3|TRBV7-9
CASSPRGATDTQYF
TGTGCCAGCAGCCCCCGGGGGGCCACAGATACGCAGTATTTT
>NA|NA|TRBJ2-1|TRBV19
CASSIGRPYNEQFF
TGTGCCAGTAGTATAGGCAGGCCCTACAATGAGCAGTTCTTC
>TRBD2|NA|TRBJ2-1|TRBV4-1
CASSPLAGAYNEQFF
TGCGCCAGCAGCCCACTAGCGGGAGCCTACAATGAGCAGTTCTTC
>TRBD2|NA|TRBJ2-7|TRBV6-5
CASSYSGGRPYEQYF
TGTGCCAGCAGTTATTCGGGGGGACGCCCGTACGAGCAGTACTTC
>TRBD2|NA|TRBJ2-1|TRBV7-2
CASSFRASGRGRSYNEQFF
TGTGCCAGCAGCTTCCGTGCTAGCGGGAGGGGGAGGTCCTACAATGAGCAGTTCTTC
>NA|NA|TRBJ2-3|TRBV18
CASSRPQVPTDYTRLVTDTQYF
TGTGCCAGCTCACGGCCTCAAGTCCCAACAGACTATACGAGACTTGTCACAGATACGCAGTATTTT
>TRBD2|NA|TRBJ2-7|TRBV9
CASSPLGSGSLYEQYF
TGTGCCAGCAGCCCCCTGGGGAGCGGGAGTTTGTACGAGCAGTACTTC
>NA|NA|TRBJ1-2|TRBV12-3/TRBV12-4
CASSQGIGGGYTF
TGTGCCAGCAGTCAGGGGATTGGGGGTGGCTACACCTTC
>NA|once|TRBJ1-2|TRBV7-6
CASSPVSSLGYTF
TGTGCCAGCAGCCCTGTAAGCTCACTAGGCTACACCTTC
>TRBD2|once|TRBJ2-3|TRBV12-5
CASGLVRTLGTSGVKGTDTQYF
TGTGCTAGTGGTTTGGTTCGAACACTAGGGACTAGCGGGGTGAAGGGCACAGATACGCAGTATTTT
>NA|NA|TRBJ1-1|TRBV6-5
CASNRQANTEAFF
TGTGCCAGCAATAGGCAGGCCAACACTGAAGCTTTCTTT
>TRBD1|few|TRBJ2-3|TRBV14
CASSQDLLGQGALNTQYF
TGTGCCAGCAGCCAAGATCTGTTAGGGCAGGGGGCGTTGAATACGCAGTATTTT
>TRBD2|NA|TRBJ2-1|TRBV27
CASSLGLAGADEQFF
TGTGCCAGCAGTTTAGGTCTAGCGGGAGCCGATGAGCAGTTCTTC
>NA|NA|TRBJ1-4|TRBV11-2
CASSSRRGGLNEKLFF
TGTGCCAGCAGCTCCCGGAGGGGGGGCCTGAATGAAAAACTGTTTTTT
>NA|NA|TRBJ2-1|TRBV5-1
CASSTPLASGEQFF
TGCGCCAGCAGCACCCCGCTAGCTTCTGGTGAGCAGTTCTTC
>NA|few|TRBJ1-2|TRBV24-1
CATSDTDRLEGYTF
TGTGCCACCAGTGATACCGACAGGCTGGAGGGCTACACCTTC
>NA|NA|TRBJ2-3|TRBV2
CASRGGAQYF
TGTGCCAGCAGAGGCGGGGCGCAGTATTTT
>TRBD2|NA|TRBJ2-1|TRBV5-1
CASSLAGGAYNEQFF
TGCGCCAGCAGCTTAGCGGGAGGGGCCTACAATGAGCAGTTCTTC
>TRBD1|NA|TRBJ2-7|TRBV6-5
CASRSAGTGDYEQYF
TGTGCCAGCAGGTCCGCCGGGACAGGGGACTACGAGCAGTACTTC
>TRBD1|few|TRBJ1-6|TRBV6-5
CASAGSLQGYSPLHF
TGTGCCAGCGCGGGGTCATTACAGGGGTATTCACCCCTCCACTTT
>TRBD2|NA|TRBJ2-3|TRBV30
CAWRLAGGVDTQYF
TGTGCCTGGAGACTAGCGGGAGGTGTAGATACGCAGTATTTT
>NA|NA|TRBJ2-2|TRBV7-2
CASSTRQRNTGELFF
TGTGCCAGCAGCACACGACAGAGGAACACCGGGGAGCTGTTTTTT
>TRBD1|NA|TRBJ1-1|TRBV28
CASRPNWDRGRTEAFF
TGTGCCAGCAGACCTAACTGGGACAGGGGTAGGACTGAAGCTTTCTTT
>TRBD2|NA|TRBJ2-7|TRBV7-2
CASSPSGSDTYEQYF
TGTGCCAGCAGCCCTAGCGGGAGCGATACCTACGAGCAGTACTTC
>NA|NA|TRBJ1-2|TRBV23-1
CASSPRGDNYGYTF
TGCGCCAGCAGTCCCCGTGGAGATAACTATGGCTACACCTTC
>TRBD2|NA|TRBJ2-1|TRBV7-9
CASSSNGLAGYNEQFF
TGTGCCAGCAGCTCCAACGGACTAGCGGGATACAATGAGCAGTTCTTC
>NA|few|TRBJ2-5|TRBV11-2
CASSLGPSGGVGETQYF
TGTGCCAGCAGCTTAGGCCCAAGCGGAGGCGTCGGGGAGACCCAGTACTTC
>TRBD1|NA|TRBJ1-1|TRBV6-5
CASTPSWTGGSEAFF
TGTGCCAGCACTCCAAGCTGGACAGGGGGCTCTGAAGCTTTCTTT
>TRBD2|NA|TRBJ2-5|TRBV5-4
CASSLSRTSGETQYF
TGTGCCAGCAGCTTGTCGAGAACTAGCGGAGAGACCCAGTACTTC
>TRBD1|NA|TRBJ1-4|TRBV29-1
CSIRQGGEKLFF
TGCAGCATTAGACAGGGAGGCGAAAAACTGTTTTTT
>NA|NA|TRBJ1-2|TRBV2
CASSDRNNYGYTF
TGTGCCAGCAGTGACAGGAACAACTATGGCTACACCTTC
>TRBD1|NA|TRBJ2-7|TRBV24-1
CATSDIRRGGDEQYF
TGTGCCACCAGTGACATCCGGAGAGGGGGCGACGAGCAGTACTTC
>NA|NA|TRBJ2-1|TRBV12-3/TRBV12-4
CASSLAVNEQFF
TGTGCCAGCAGCTTGGCGGTTAATGAGCAGTTCTTC
>TRBD1|NA|TRBJ2-5|TRBV7-9
CASSDREETQYF
TGTGCCAGCAGTGACAGGGAAGAGACCCAGTACTTC
>NA|NA|TRBJ1-2|TRBV25-1
CASRGGQLYTF
TGTGCCAGCAGGGGAGGGCAGCTCTACACCTTC
>NA|NA|TRBJ2-2|TRBV7-6
CASSSPGLPNTGELFF
TGTGCCAGCAGCTCCCCGGGACTCCCGAACACCGGGGAGCTGTTTTTT
>NA|NA|TRBJ1-2|TRBV19
CASSIDPTRANYGYTF
TGTGCCAGTAGTATAGACCCGACACGAGCTAACTATGGCTACACCTTC
>NA|NA|TRBJ2-1|TRBV18
CASSPGGAGNEQFF
TGTGCCAGCTCACCAGGGGGCGCCGGAAATGAGCAGTTCTTC